This TCR beta chain is drawn from a study of T-cell memory formation after mild COVID-19. Overall study context: The two donors had largely donor-specific TCR clusters.

One entry per CDR3 protein, called by TCRdb with MiXCR from the 5' RACE reads. The sample lists fewer than 300,000 distinct CDR3 sequences, about a sixth occurring once. This TCR was recovered from a man aged 18-30 years who had mild COVID-19 (a few samples of this study predate the infection). Cell type and time point are not known. Sequencing input: PBMCs or a T cell subset sorted from them (not recorded which).

In DNA, the CDR3 is TGCGCCAGCAGCAGGAGTACCAACTATGGCTACACCTTC. Amino acid sequence: CASSRSTNYGYTF. This sequence joins TRBV4-1 and TRBJ1-2; D unresolved. Germline-derived CDR1 and CDR2 are MGHRA and YSYEKL. The CDR3 totals 13 residues. V was pared by 5 bases and J by 2 bases, with 9 bases between.